The clone carrying this TCR beta chain was seen more than once but under ten times. The CDR3 has 11 amino acids. V lost 9 bases and J lost 8, with 13 bases in between. CDR1 and CDR2 from the germline V gene are LNHDA and SQIVND (reference sequence). The authors' processing: Estimates of nucleated cell counts were drawn from the amplification of reference gene primers. Data came from immunoSEQ multiplex PCR; TCRdb stores just in-frame clones and leaves some out. V, J and clone size reflect that table, while D and trimming were determined from the DNA. Of fewer than 120,000 clones listed, approximately 85% are singletons. The source of the sample is a study of blood T cell repertoires in COVID-19. The overall study: The samples span acute and convalescent COVID-19 from the United States, Italy and Spain. PBMCs, B-cell-depleted T cells, or T cells were the source of the cDNA or gDNA that made up the material.

Material: peripheral blood. The sequence was collected from a woman aged 60-70 years with acute or convalescent COVID-19. The genes are TRBV19 and TRBJ1-2; D unclear. As DNA, the CDR3 is TGTGCCAGAACCCCACCACGGGGCTACACCTTC. Amino acid sequence: CARTPPRGYTF.